These T cell receptor beta chains were read from a single sample in a study of shared clonotypes between healthy human individuals. Using immunoSEQ multiplex PCR, the repertoire was profiled, and TCRdb retains in-frame clones only, with some absent. The sample includes roughly 2 million clones, around 95% of them seen just once. Sequenced material: naive CD4+ T cells sorted from blood. These receptors originate from a man between 18 and 29 years old in good health. Each CDR3 is given with its conserved first and last residue. The order of the fields is J gene, D gene, V gene, clone size, CDR3 DNA, CDR3 protein. D genes are given only for firm matches. Size is omitted from some rows. Given values are once, few, many or a class for expanded clones.

>TRBJ2-2|NA|TRBV30|NA
TGTGCCTGGAGTGGACTAGCGAACACCGGGGAGCTGTTTTTT
CAWSGLANTGELFF
>TRBJ2-5|TRBD2|TRBV6-6|NA
TGTGCCAGCAGTTTAATAGCGGGAGTACGGGAGACCCAGTACTTC
CASSLIAGVRETQYF
>TRBJ2-2|NA|TRBV7-2|NA
TGTGCCAGCAGCTTCAACACCGGGGAGCTGTTTTTT
CASSFNTGELFF
>TRBJ1-2|NA|TRBV6-1|NA
TGTGCCAGCAGTGAGGTTCTGGGGGGGCGAAATGGCTACACCTTC
CASSEVLGGRNGYTF
>TRBJ1-4|NA|TRBV5-4|once
TGTGCCAGCAGCTTGAGTGCAACTAATGAAAAACTGTTTTTT
CASSLSATNEKLFF
>TRBJ2-7|TRBD2|TRBV5-1|NA
TGCGCCAGCGGTAATGGGGGAGGGGTTGAGCAGTACTTC
CASGNGGGVEQYF
>TRBJ1-3|NA|TRBV5-1|NA
TGCGCCAGCAAGGGGGGAGAACCTGGAAACACCATATATTTT
CASKGGEPGNTIYF
>TRBJ2-3|NA|TRBV11-2|NA
TGTGCCAGCAGCTTAGATCCCACCTACACAGATACGCAGTATTTT
CASSLDPTYTDTQYF
>TRBJ2-5|TRBD1|TRBV19|NA
TGTGCCAGTAGTACGACAGGGGTAGAGACCCAGTACTTC
CASSTTGVETQYF
>TRBJ1-2|NA|TRBV30|NA
TGTGCCTGGAGTGCGACTTCAAACTATGGCTACACCTTC
CAWSATSNYGYTF
>TRBJ2-7|NA|TRBV19|NA
TGTGCCAGTAGTATGGGGGCGGGACAACCAACCTCCGAGCAGTACTTC
CASSMGAGQPTSEQYF
>TRBJ1-2|TRBD1|TRBV14|NA
TGTGCCAGCAGCCAGGACAGGGTTGGCTACACCTTC
CASSQDRVGYTF
>TRBJ2-1|TRBD1|TRBV10-3|NA
TGTGCCATCAGTGAGCCAGGGACAGCCTACAATGAGCAGTTCTTC
CAISEPGTAYNEQFF
>TRBJ1-1|NA|TRBV21-1|NA
TGTGCCAGCAATCGTTACGGGTTCGCTGAAGCTTTCTTT
CASNRYGFAEAFF
>TRBJ1-6|NA|TRBV6-5|NA
TGTGCCAGCAGTTTGGGGTCTTCAAGTTCACCCCTCCACTTT
CASSLGSSSSPLHF
>TRBJ1-4|NA|TRBV6-1|NA
TGTGCCAGCAGTGAAGCGCTTCTTAGGCTGTTTTTT
CASSEALLRLFF
>TRBJ2-7|TRBD1|TRBV10-3|NA
TGTGCCATCAGTGTTGGGACAGGGGACGAGCAGTACTTC
CAISVGTGDEQYF
>TRBJ2-7|NA|TRBV10-3|NA
TGTGCCATCAGTGATCTTACAAGCTACGAGCAGTACTTC
CAISDLTSYEQYF
>TRBJ2-7|NA|TRBV13|NA
TGTGCCAGCAACTCCGGAGGGGGGAGCTCCTACGAGCAGTACTTC
CASNSGGGSSYEQYF
>TRBJ2-4|NA|TRBV6-1|NA
TGTGCCAGCAACGAAGGCTGGGAAAACATTCAGTACTTC
CASNEGWENIQYF
>TRBJ1-4|NA|TRBV2|NA
TGTGCCAGCAGTGAAGGCTGGACAGCTTCACCAACTAATGAAAAACTGTTTTTT
CASSEGWTASPTNEKLFF
>TRBJ2-3|NA|TRBV5-4|few
TGTGCCAGCAGCTTGGAGGGGGGAAGCACAGATACGCAGTATTTT
CASSLEGGSTDTQYF
>TRBJ2-5|NA|TRBV18|NA
TGTGCCAGCTCTCCTTCCCAAGAGACCCAGTACTTC
CASSPSQETQYF
>TRBJ2-2|TRBD1|TRBV27|NA
TGTGCCAGCAGTCTAATACAGGGGGCTGGTGTCACCGGGGAGCTGTTTTTT
CASSLIQGAGVTGELFF
>TRBJ1-2|NA|TRBV7-9|NA
TGTGCCAGCAGCTCTGGTGCCATCTACGGCTACACCTTC
CASSSGAIYGYTF
>TRBJ1-1|NA|TRBV19|NA
TGTGCCAGTAGTTACAACAGCCTAGGGAACACTGAAGCTTTCTTT
CASSYNSLGNTEAFF
>TRBJ1-6|NA|TRBV6-1|NA
TGTGCCAGCAGTCTGGACGGCCCCAATTCACCCCTCCACTTT
CASSLDGPNSPLHF
>TRBJ2-1|NA|TRBV5-1|NA
TGCGCCAGCAGCTTTGAGACCGGCCGATACAATGAGCAGTTCTTC
CASSFETGRYNEQFF
>TRBJ1-2|NA|TRBV11-3|NA
TGTGCCAGCAGCTTAGGGGCAGGCAACTATGGCTACACCTTC
CASSLGAGNYGYTF
>TRBJ2-3|TRBD1|TRBV28|NA
TGTGCCACCCACCTCCCGGGACAGGGGACAGATACGCAGTATTTT
CATHLPGQGTDTQYF
>TRBJ2-6|NA|TRBV15|NA
TGTGCCACCAGCAGAGATGCAGGGACGCCTGGGGCCAACGTCCTGACTTTC
CATSRDAGTPGANVLTF
>TRBJ1-2|TRBD1|TRBV28|once
TGTGCCAGCAGTTTATTGGACAGGGGGCATCAGGGCTACACCTTC
CASSLLDRGHQGYTF
>TRBJ1-2|TRBD1|TRBV11-2|NA
TGTGCCAGCAGTCCCGTCGCAGGGACAGCAATGTTC
CASSPVAGTAMF
>TRBJ2-3|NA|TRBV5-1|NA
TGCGCCAGCAGCGTGTTTGGGACAGATACGCAGTATTTT
CASSVFGTDTQYF
>TRBJ2-7|TRBD1|TRBV7-7|NA
TGTGCTAGCAGCCCTGGACAGGAAGGCGAGCAGTACTTC
CASSPGQEGEQYF
>TRBJ1-1|TRBD1|TRBV7-2|NA
TGTGCCAGCGGGACAGGGAACACTGAAGCTTTCTTT
CASGTGNTEAFF
>TRBJ1-1|NA|TRBV10-3|NA
TGTGCCATCAGAGCGGAGGACACTGAAGCTTTCTTT
CAIRAEDTEAFF
>TRBJ1-2|NA|TRBV4-1|NA
TGCGCCAGCAGCCGTGGGCAGAACCCCTATGGCTACACCTTC
CASSRGQNPYGYTF
>TRBJ2-3|TRBD2|TRBV9|NA
TGTGCCAGCAGCGCACGAATCGGACTAGCGGGAGGGGCAGATACGCAGTATTTT
CASSARIGLAGGADTQYF
>TRBJ2-2|NA|TRBV5-1|NA
TGCGCCAGCAGCTTAGGACCCGCGAACACCGGGGAGCTGTTTTTT
CASSLGPANTGELFF
>TRBJ1-3|NA|TRBV19|NA
TGTGCCAGTAGTCCTACCGCGACCTCTGGAAACACCATATATTTT
CASSPTATSGNTIYF
>TRBJ2-3|TRBD1|TRBV6-5|NA
TGTGCCAGTTCTGGACAGGGCAGCACAGATACGCAGTATTTT
CASSGQGSTDTQYF
>TRBJ2-2|TRBD1|TRBV5-1|few
TGCGCCAGCTGGGGACAGGTCACCGGGGAGCTGTTTTTT
CASWGQVTGELFF
>TRBJ2-1|TRBD2|TRBV25-1|NA
TGTGCCAGCAGTGAATCGGGGGGGCCGAAGGAGGATGAGCAGTTCTTC
CASSESGGPKEDEQFF
>TRBJ2-2|TRBD1|TRBV7-7|once
TGTGCTAGCAGCCTGGGGACAGGGGGTGGCCGAGAGCTGTTTTTT
CASSLGTGGGRELFF
>TRBJ2-5|TRBD1|TRBV5-6|once
TGTGCCAGCAGCTTGGACAGGGGGCAAACCCAGTACTTC
CASSLDRGQTQYF
>TRBJ2-6|NA|TRBV5-4|NA
TGTGCCTCAGCGAACTCTGGGGCCAACGTCCTGACTTTC
CASANSGANVLTF
>TRBJ2-3|NA|TRBV21-1|NA
TGTGCCAGCAGCAACGGATCCACAGATACGCAGTATTTT
CASSNGSTDTQYF
>TRBJ2-1|TRBD1|TRBV5-1|NA
TGCGCCAGCAGCGACAGGGAGAGTGGGCACAATGAGCAGTTCTTC
CASSDRESGHNEQFF
>TRBJ2-6|TRBD1|TRBV30|NA
TGTGCCTGGAGCCTGACAGGGGGTAGCTCTGGGGCCAACGTCCTGACTTTC
CAWSLTGGSSGANVLTF
>TRBJ2-3|NA|TRBV10-3|NA
TGTGCCATCAGTGTATCCCCGGGAGATACGCAGTATTTT
CAISVSPGDTQYF